The 26 T cell receptor beta chains in this list originate from one sample, sequenced in a study of monozygotic twins with cystic fibrosis (dated by TCRdb to the early 2020s). Library preparation was by the immunoSEQ multiplex PCR assay. In its TCRdb copy, this immuneACCESS table keeps in-frame sequences only and misses some clones. Where compared with another copy, unresolved V genes explain less than half of these, and the others have no known cause. Present in this sample are about 36,000 clones, 75% to 90% of which were seen just once. The ten largest clones add up to 1.5% to 2% of the sample. The specimen sequenced was blood. The receptors were gathered from a girl under 10 years old with cystic fibrosis.

The chain has TRBV5-6 and TRBJ2-7; the match to TRBD2 covers 9 bases. Germline V CDR1 and CDR2: SGHDT, YYEEEE. The CDR3 totals 16 residues. V was pared by 0 bases and J by 5 bases, with 9 bases of the junction left unmatched. The CDR3 nucleotides read TGTGCCAGCAGCTTGGATGTGGCGGGGGGGCCCCACGAGCAGTACTTC. This translates into CASSLDVAGGPHEQYF.

The chain has TRBV19 and TRBJ2-7; tentative D call: TRBD1 (6 bases). Trimming stripped 5 bases from V and 4 bases from J, with 15 bases between. This CDR3 is built from 14 residues. CDR1 is LNHDA, CDR2 SQIVND, per germline (reference sequence). This CDR3 is CASSSRDKGYEQYF. CDR3 coding DNA: TGTGCCAGTAGTTCCAGGGACAAGGGGTACGAGCAGTACTTC.

This chain connects TRBV6-1 to TRBJ1-4, with TRBD1 as a possible D gene (5 bases). Per the germline V gene, CDR1 is MNHNS and CDR2 is SASEGT. The CDR3 covers 15 residues. V lost 2 bases, J lost 6 bases, and 13 bases lay in between. The CDR3 nucleotides read TGTGCCAGCAGTGAACTGGTGGGACTGGATGAAAAACTGTTTTTT. The encoded protein is CASSELVGLDEKLFF.

The chain uses TRBV6-6 and TRBJ2-1; no firm D call. Between the trimmed V and J ends, which lost 8 bases and 9 bases, there was a span of 14 bases. CDR3 size: 12 residues. Germline CDR1 and CDR2: MNHNY and SVGAGI (reference sequence). CDR3 nucleotide sequence: TGTGCCAGCTCGAGACCCGAGCGTGAGCAGTTCTTC. Translation gives CASSRPEREQFF.

This chain joins TRBV9 and TRBJ1-2; 7 bases agree with TRBD1. Germline CDR1 is SGDLS and CDR2 is YYNGEE. This CDR3 contains 15 residues. The J segment lost 0 bases and the V segment lost 2 bases, leaving 4 bases of the junction unmatched. For the CDR3, the DNA is TGTGCCAGCAGCGTTACAGGGGCTCCTAACTATGGCTACACCTTC. Its translation is CASSVTGAPNYGYTF.

The rearrangement joins TRBV5-4 to TRBJ2-1; 7 bases are a match to TRBD2. Germline-derived CDR1 and CDR2 are SGHNT and YYREEE (reference sequence). V was clipped by 4 bases and J by 3 bases; unmatched bases: 7. The CDR3 has 15 residues. The DNA for the CDR3 is TGTGCCAGCAGCCTTACCAGCGGGGACTACAATGAGCAGTTCTTC. Its translation is CASSLTSGDYNEQFF.

V gene TRBV5-1 combines with J gene TRBJ2-1; 9 nucleotides agree with TRBD2. CDR1 and CDR2 (germline): SGHRS, YFSETQ. This CDR3 is 15 amino acids long. Trimming took 3 bases from V and 5 from J; bases not matched to a gene: 6. The CDR3 coding sequence is TGCGCCAGCAGCTCGGTGGGACTAGCTCACAATGAGCAGTTCTTC. Its translation: CASSSVGLAHNEQFF.

This clone was seen just once. The chain has TRBV5-6 and TRBJ2-7, with D perhaps matching TRBD1 or TRBD2 (7 bases each). The CDR3 is 19 residues long. CDR1 and CDR2 (germline): SGHDT, YYEEEE. V was trimmed by 0 bases and J by 4 bases, leaving 26 bases between them. In DNA form, the CDR3 reads TGTGCCAGCAGCTTGGTGTTTTTGGGAAGGGGGCGCGGGAGTTACGAGCAGTACTTC. Its translation: CASSLVFLGRGRGSYEQYF.

The chain couples TRBV9 to TRBJ1-2; perhaps TRBD1 as D (6 bases). The V end was cut by 2 bases, the J end by 6 bases, with 17 bases between. CDR3 length: 15 amino acids. In germline, CDR1 is SGDLS, CDR2 YYNGEE. CDR3 DNA: TGTGCCAGCAGCGTTACAGGGCATCCCTCAGATGGCTACACCTTC. It specifies CASSVTGHPSDGYTF.

The chain combines TRBV29-1 with TRBJ2-2, with 7 bases lining up with TRBD1. V shed 7 bases and J 3 bases; nucleotides not matched to a gene: 8. Germline-derived CDR1 and CDR2 are SQVTM and ANQGSEA. The CDR3 consists of 14 residues. Here the CDR3 reads CSAEGAADTGELFF. The CDR3 DNA reads as TGCAGCGCCGAGGGGGCTGCGGACACCGGGGAGCTGTTTTTT.

The chain employs TRBV14 and TRBJ1-2; 9 nucleotides match TRBD1. CDR1 is SGHDN, CDR2 FVKESK, per germline. The CDR3 spans 14 residues. The V segment lost 4 bases and the J segment 6 bases; nucleotides outside the gene matches: 6. The CDR3 loop is CASSRSGTGNGYTF. For the CDR3, the DNA is TGTGCCAGCAGCCGCTCCGGGACAGGGAATGGCTACACCTTC.

The chain is built from TRBV7-2 and TRBJ2-5; D not certain. CDR1 and CDR2 from the germline V gene are SGHTA and FQGNSA. The CDR3 consists of 12 residues. V lost 5 bases and J lost 4, with 8 bases in between. The CDR3 loop reads CASSPASETQYF. The CDR3 DNA reads TGTGCCAGCAGCCCGGCCTCAGAGACCCAGTACTTC.

The V and J genes are TRBV7-9 and TRBJ1-2; D perhaps matches TRBD1 (5 bases). V was trimmed by 1 base and J by 5 bases, leaving 14 bases between them. Germline V gene data show CDR1 as SEHNR and CDR2 as FQNEAQ (reference sequence). The length of the CDR3 is 15 residues. The CDR3 sequence is CASSLGQPRRYGYTF. The DNA for the CDR3 is TGTGCCAGCAGCTTAGGACAGCCTAGGAGGTATGGCTACACCTTC.

V is TRBV29-1 and J is TRBJ2-5, with D possibly TRBD1 on 6 matching bases. The germline V gene has CDR1 SQVTM and CDR2 ANQGSEA. Trimming removed 5 bases from V and 1 base from J, with 11 bases in between. The CDR3 consists of 13 residues. The CDR3 protein is CSVRRGLQETQYF. In nucleotides, the CDR3 is TGCAGCGTTCGCAGGGGCCTCCAAGAGACCCAGTACTTC.

The chain is built from TRBV6-1 and TRBJ2-4; no definite D call. Trimming removed 10 bases from V and 3 bases from J, with 7 bases in between. Germline V CDR1 and CDR2: MNHNS, SASEGT. The CDR3 consists of 11 residues. The CDR3 here is CATNSKNIQYF. In DNA, the CDR3 is TGTGCCACCAACAGCAAAAACATTCAGTACTTC.

CDR3 coding DNA: TGTGCCAGCAGGAACTTACTAGCGGGGGGGAGCACAGATACGCAGTATTTT. Translated, it gives CASRNLLAGGSTDTQYF. The chain has TRBV5-5 and TRBJ2-3, with 13 nucleotides matching TRBD2. The CDR3 runs 17 residues. V trimming: 5 bases; J trimming: 0 bases; junction bases outside the gene matches: 6. The germline V gene encodes CDR1 SGHKS and CDR2 YYEKEE (reference sequence).

The genes are TRBV5-1 and TRBJ2-2; D not resolved. The CDR3 is made up of 14 amino acids. Trimming left V 0 bases short and J 5 bases short, with 8 bases between. The germline V gene has CDR1 SGHRS and CDR2 YFSETQ. CDR3 nucleotide sequence: TGCGCCAGCAGCTTGGTTAAGGAAACCGGGGAGCTGTTTTTT. It yields the protein CASSLVKETGELFF.

This clone was seen a handful of times. V is TRBV5-4 and J is TRBJ2-7; no firm D call. This CDR3 region has 12 residues. V dropped 9 bases and J dropped 2 bases, with 12 bases sitting between them. From germline, CDR1 is SGHNT and CDR2 YYREEE (reference sequence). The CDR3 spells CATGPRTYEQYF. The DNA of the CDR3 is TGTGCCACCGGACCAAGGACCTACGAGCAGTACTTC. Based on the CDR3 plus reference TRBV5-4 and TRBJ2-7, the full variable domain is ETGVTQSPTHLIKTRGQQVTLRCSSQSGHNTVSWYQQALGQGPQFIFQYYREEENGRGNFPPRFSGLQFPNYSSELNVNALELDDSALYLCATGPRTYEQYFGPGTRLTVT.

V usage is TRBV7-9 and J usage is TRBJ2-1; 7 positions match TRBD2. This CDR3 has 17 amino acids. V dropped 5 bases and J dropped 3; count of bases not matched to a gene: 13. The germline CDR1 and CDR2 sequences are SEHNR and FQNEAQ (reference sequence). Here the CDR3 reads CASSPRSGGVVYNEQFF. The CDR3 nucleotides read TGTGCCAGCAGCCCGAGAAGTGGGGGGGTAGTCTACAATGAGCAGTTCTTC.

J is TRBJ2-7 and V is TRBV9; no clear D. The CDR3 extends over 13 amino acids. CDR1 is SGDLS, CDR2 YYNGEE, per germline. The ends were cut back, 2 bases at V and 7 bases at J, with 13 bases in the middle. The DNA for the CDR3 is TGTGCCAGCAGCGTCGGTAGTGGGCGTGAGCAGTACTTC. Protein product: CASSVGSGREQYF.

V gene TRBV7-3 combines with J gene TRBJ2-3; 12 bases agree with TRBD2. Germline lookup yields CDR1 SGHTA and CDR2 FQGTGA. The CDR3 consists of 14 residues. With V trimmed by 5 bases and J by 6 bases, 3 bases remained unmatched. CDR3 nucleotides: TGTGCCAGCAGCCCACTAGCGGGGGGTGATACGCAGTATTTT. Translated: CASSPLAGGDTQYF.

The chain is built from TRBV9 and TRBJ2-3; the match to TRBD2 covers 12 bases. CDR1 is SGDLS, CDR2 YYNGEE, per germline. With 0 bases clipped from V and 4 bases from J, the junction kept 12 bases outside the gene matches. The CDR3 sequence is 19 residues long. The CDR3 sequence is CASSVAASGGASTSDTQYF. The CDR3 bases are TGTGCCAGCAGCGTAGCGGCTAGCGGGGGGGCGTCGACGTCAGATACGCAGTATTTT.

The gene calls are TRBV9 and TRBJ1-3, with D possibly TRBD1 on 5 matching bases. The CDR3 is 14 amino acids. Germline lookup yields CDR1 SGDLS and CDR2 YYNGEE. The V end was cut by 0 bases, the J end by 6 bases, with 10 bases between. The CDR3 nucleotides read TGTGCCAGCAGCGTAGGTATCAGGGAAAACACCATATATTTT. Translated, it gives CASSVGIRENTIYF.

V gene TRBV2 combines with J gene TRBJ2-2, with 14 bases fitting TRBD2. V lost 8 bases, J lost 7 bases, and 6 bases stayed unmatched. The CDR3 consists of 15 residues. The germline V gene has CDR1 SNHLY and CDR2 FYNNEI. The CDR3 reads CASGGLAGAVGELFF. For the CDR3, the DNA is TGTGCCAGCGGGGGACTAGCGGGGGCGGTCGGGGAGCTGTTTTTT.

This chain joins TRBV5-1 and TRBJ2-5, with 8 bases fitting TRBD2. The ends lost 1 base at V and 4 bases at J; junction bases unmatched: 6. This CDR3 comprises 15 residues. Germline loops: CDR1 SGHRS, CDR2 YFSETQ. The CDR3 DNA sequence: TGCGCCAGCAGCTTGACTAGCGGAACTCTAGAGACCCAGTACTTC. Translation: CASSLTSGTLETQYF.

The V and J genes are TRBV29-1 and TRBJ1-4; D is possibly TRBD1 (5 bases). Germline lookup yields CDR1 SQVTM and CDR2 ANQGSEA. CDR3 length: 12 residues. V lost 6 bases and J 7 bases, leaving 12 bases between the germline ends. The CDR3 DNA reads as TGCAGCGTGGGACCGGGCGGTGAAAAACTGTTTTTT. This sequence encodes CSVGPGGEKLFF.